This T cell receptor (beta chain) was identified in a study of identical twins. Via MiXCR, TCRdb re-called the 5' RACE reads, giving one row per CDR3 protein. Among some 1,700,000 distinct CDR3 sequences listed, more than 30% were seen once. The CDR3 loop spans 16 amino acids. CDR1 is DFQATT, CDR2 SNEGSKA, per germline (reference sequence). With V trimmed by 4 bases and J by 0 bases, 5 bases remained unmatched. The source is a newborn girl in good health. Sequenced material: cord blood. The chain recombines TRBV20-1 with TRBJ2-1; 11 bases map to TRBD2. CDR3 sequence (DNA): TGCAGTGCTATTGTAGCGGGAGGGCCCTCCTACAATGAGCAGTTCTTC. The encoded protein is CSAIVAGGPSYNEQFF.